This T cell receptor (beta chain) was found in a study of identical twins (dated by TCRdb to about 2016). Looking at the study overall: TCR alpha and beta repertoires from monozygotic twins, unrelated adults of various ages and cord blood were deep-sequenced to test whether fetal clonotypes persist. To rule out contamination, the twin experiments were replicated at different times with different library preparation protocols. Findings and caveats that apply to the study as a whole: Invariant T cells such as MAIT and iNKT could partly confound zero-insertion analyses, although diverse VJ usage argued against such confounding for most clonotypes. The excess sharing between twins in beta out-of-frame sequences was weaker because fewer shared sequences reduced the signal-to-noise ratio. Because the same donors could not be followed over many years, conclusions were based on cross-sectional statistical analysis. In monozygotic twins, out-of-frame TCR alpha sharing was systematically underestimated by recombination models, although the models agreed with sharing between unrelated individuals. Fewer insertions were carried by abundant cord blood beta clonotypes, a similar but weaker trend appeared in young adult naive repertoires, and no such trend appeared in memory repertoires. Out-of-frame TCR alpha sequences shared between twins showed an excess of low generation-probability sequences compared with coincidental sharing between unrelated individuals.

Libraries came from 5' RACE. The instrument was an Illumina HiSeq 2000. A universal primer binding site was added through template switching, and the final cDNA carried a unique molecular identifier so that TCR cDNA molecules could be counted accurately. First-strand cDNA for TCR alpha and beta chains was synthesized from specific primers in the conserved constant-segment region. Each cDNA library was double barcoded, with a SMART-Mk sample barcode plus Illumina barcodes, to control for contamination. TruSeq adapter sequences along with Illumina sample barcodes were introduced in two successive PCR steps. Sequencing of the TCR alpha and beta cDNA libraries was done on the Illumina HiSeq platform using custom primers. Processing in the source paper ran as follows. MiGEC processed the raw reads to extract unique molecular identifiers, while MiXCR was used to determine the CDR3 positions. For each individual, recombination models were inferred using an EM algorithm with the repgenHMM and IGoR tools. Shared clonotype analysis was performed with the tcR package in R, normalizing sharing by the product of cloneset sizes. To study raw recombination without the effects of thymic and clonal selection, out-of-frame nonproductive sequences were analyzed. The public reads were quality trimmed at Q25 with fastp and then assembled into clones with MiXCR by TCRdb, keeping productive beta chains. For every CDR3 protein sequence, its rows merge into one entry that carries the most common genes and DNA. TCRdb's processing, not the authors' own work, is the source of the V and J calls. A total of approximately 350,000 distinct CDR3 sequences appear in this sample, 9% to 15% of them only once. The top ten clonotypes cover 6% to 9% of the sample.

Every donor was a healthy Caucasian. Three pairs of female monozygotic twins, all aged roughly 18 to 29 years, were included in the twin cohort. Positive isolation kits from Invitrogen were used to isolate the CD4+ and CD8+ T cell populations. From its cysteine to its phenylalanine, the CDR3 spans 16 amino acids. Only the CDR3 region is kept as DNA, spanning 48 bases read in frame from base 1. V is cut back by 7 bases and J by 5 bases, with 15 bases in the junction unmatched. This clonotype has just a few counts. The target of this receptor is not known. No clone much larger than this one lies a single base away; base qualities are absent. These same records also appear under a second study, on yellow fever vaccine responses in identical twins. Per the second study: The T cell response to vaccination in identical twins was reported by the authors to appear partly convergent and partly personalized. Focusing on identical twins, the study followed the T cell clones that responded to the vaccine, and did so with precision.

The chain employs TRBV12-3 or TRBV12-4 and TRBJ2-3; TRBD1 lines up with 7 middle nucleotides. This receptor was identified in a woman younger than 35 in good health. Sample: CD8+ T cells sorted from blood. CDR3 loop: CASNPDDRARKDTQYF. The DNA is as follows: TGTGCCAGCAATCCGGACGACAGGGCTAGAAAAGATACGCAGTATTTT.